This is a list of T cell receptor beta chains from one sample in a study of blood T cell repertoires in COVID-19. Assay: immunoSEQ multiplex PCR; the TCRdb copy retains only in-frame clones and omits some. The sample lists about 210,000 clones, about 82% occurring once. What was sequenced was peripheral blood. The receptors shown here come from an older woman with COVID-19, enrolled during active disease. CDR3s include the opening cysteine and the closing phenylalanine or tryptophan. Fields, in order: clone size, D gene, J gene, V gene, CDR3 DNA, CDR3 protein. The D gene is left open where the match is weak. Some rows mark clone size as missing; the rest say once, few, many or name a class of expanded clone.

size: .; D: .; J: TRBJ1-2; V: TRBV5-1; DNA: TGCGCCAGCAGGGGGGGAGGGCCGCGGAACTATGGCTACACCTTC; CDR3: CASRGGGPRNYGYTF
size: once; D: .; J: TRBJ1-3; V: TRBV4-3; DNA: TGCGCCAGCAGCCAAGGCAGGTCCGGAAACACCATATATTTT; CDR3: CASSQGRSGNTIYF
size: .; D: TRBD1; J: TRBJ1-4; V: TRBV5-1; DNA: TGCGCCAGCAGCTCCGGGACAGTGCTTACCTCAACTAATGAAAAGCTGTTTTTT; CDR3: CASSSGTVLTSTNEKLFF
size: .; D: .; J: TRBJ1-1; V: TRBV6-5; DNA: TGTGCCAGCAACATTTGGAGCACTGAAGCTTTCTTT; CDR3: CASNIWSTEAFF
size: .; D: .; J: TRBJ1-6; V: TRBV6-5; DNA: TGTGCCAGCACCGCAGGATATAATTCACCCCTCCACTTT; CDR3: CASTAGYNSPLHF
size: once; D: TRBD1; J: TRBJ1-2; V: TRBV6-2/TRBV6-3; DNA: TGTGCCAGCAGTCCGACAAACAGGGGACGGGGTAATGGCTACACCTTC; CDR3: CASSPTNRGRGNGYTF
size: .; D: .; J: TRBJ1-1; V: TRBV7-9; DNA: TGTGCCAGCAGCCGGGCGACAGGTCCCTTGAACACTGAAGCTTTCTTT; CDR3: CASSRATGPLNTEAFF
size: .; D: TRBD2; J: TRBJ2-5; V: TRBV24-1; DNA: TGTGCCACCAGTGAAAGCGGGGGGCCTAGCCAAGAGACCCAGTACTTC; CDR3: CATSESGGPSQETQYF
size: once; D: TRBD1; J: TRBJ1-2; V: TRBV6-2/TRBV6-3; DNA: TGTGCCAGCAGTTACCATCGACAGGGATATGGCTACACCTTC; CDR3: CASSYHRQGYGYTF
size: .; D: .; J: TRBJ1-6; V: TRBV11-3; DNA: TGTGCCAGCGGGGCATCCTATAATTCACCCCTCCACTTT; CDR3: CASGASYNSPLHF
size: .; D: .; J: TRBJ2-5; V: TRBV27; DNA: TGTGCCAGCAGTTTTCTCCGGACAGATGTACGGCAAGAGACCCAGTACTTC; CDR3: CASSFLRTDVRQETQYF
size: once; D: .; J: TRBJ2-5; V: TRBV7-7; DNA: TGTGCTAGCAGCTTAGACTCCCCGGGGACCCAGTACTTC; CDR3: CASSLDSPGTQYF
size: .; D: .; J: TRBJ2-3; V: TRBV4-3; DNA: TGCGCCAGCAGCCAAAGTGGACAGTCCACAGATACGCAGTATTTT; CDR3: CASSQSGQSTDTQYF
size: .; D: TRBD2; J: TRBJ2-3; V: TRBV5-8; DNA: TGTGCCAGCAGCTACGAGCGGGGGGCCACAGATACGCAGTATTTT; CDR3: CASSYERGATDTQYF
size: .; D: .; J: TRBJ2-1; V: TRBV5-6; DNA: TGTGCCAGCAGCTTGGTGAGGGACTCCTACAATGAGCAGTTCTTC; CDR3: CASSLVRDSYNEQFF
size: .; D: .; J: TRBJ2-3; V: TRBV7-3; DNA: TGTGCCAGCAGTCCTGGTGGGGGGAGAACGACAGATACGCAGTATTTT; CDR3: CASSPGGGRTTDTQYF
size: .; D: .; J: TRBJ2-2; V: TRBV7-2; DNA: TGTGCCAGCAGCTTAAGCTCTAGTAACGCGAACACCGGGGAGCTGTTTTTT; CDR3: CASSLSSSNANTGELFF
size: .; D: TRBD1; J: TRBJ1-4; V: TRBV4-2; DNA: TGTGCCAGCAGCCAGTCCGACAGGGCGGTTAATGAAAAACTGTTTTTT; CDR3: CASSQSDRAVNEKLFF
size: .; D: .; J: TRBJ1-1; V: TRBV27; DNA: TGTGCCAGCAGTACCCCGAGCGGGGGGGCGCTTGAAGCTTTCTTT; CDR3: CASSTPSGGALEAFF
size: .; D: TRBD1; J: TRBJ1-1; V: TRBV30; DNA: TGTGCCTGGAGTGTACAGGGGAGAAACACTGAAGCTTTCTTT; CDR3: CAWSVQGRNTEAFF
size: .; D: TRBD1; J: TRBJ2-7; V: TRBV27; DNA: TGTGCCAGCAGTTCACAGGGGGCAGGGACTTCCTACGAGCAGTACTTC; CDR3: CASSSQGAGTSYEQYF
size: .; D: TRBD2; J: TRBJ2-7; V: TRBV6-2/TRBV6-3; DNA: TGTGCCAGCAGTTCCATTCTGACTAGCGGGACTTACGAGCAGTACTTC; CDR3: CASSSILTSGTYEQYF
size: once; D: .; J: TRBJ2-3; V: TRBV12-5; DNA: TGTGCTAGTGGTTTGCACAGGGAATATACAGATACGCAGTATTTT; CDR3: CASGLHREYTDTQYF
size: once; D: .; J: TRBJ1-1; V: TRBV7-2; DNA: TGTGCCAGCAGCCCGAGGGCCCTATCGAACACTGAAGCTTTCTTT; CDR3: CASSPRALSNTEAFF
size: once; D: TRBD1; J: TRBJ2-7; V: TRBV4-2; DNA: TGTGCCAGCAGCCAAGAACTGGGACAGGGGGCAAGCGAGCAGTACTTC; CDR3: CASSQELGQGASEQYF
size: .; D: TRBD2; J: TRBJ2-5; V: TRBV27; DNA: TGTGCCAGCAGTTCTTGGGCTAGCGGGGGGGCAGGGGAAGAGACCCAGTACTTC; CDR3: CASSSWASGGAGEETQYF
size: .; D: TRBD2; J: TRBJ2-7; V: TRBV7-8; DNA: TGTGCCAGCAGCGGCCTAGCGGGAGCCTACGAGCAGTACTTC; CDR3: CASSGLAGAYEQYF
size: .; D: .; J: TRBJ1-1; V: TRBV18; DNA: TGTGCCAGCTCACCAAGTACAGCTCAGTCTGAAGCTTTCTTT; CDR3: CASSPSTAQSEAFF
size: .; D: TRBD2; J: TRBJ2-1; V: TRBV11-3; DNA: TGTGCCAGCAGCTTAGATCCCGGGCTAGCGGCCTACAATGAGCAGTTCTTC; CDR3: CASSLDPGLAAYNEQFF
size: .; D: .; J: TRBJ2-7; V: TRBV10-3; DNA: TGTGCCATCAGTGAGTCAACCCACCTCTCGGGCGAGCAGTACTTC; CDR3: CAISESTHLSGEQYF
size: .; D: TRBD1; J: TRBJ2-7; V: TRBV6-5; DNA: TGTGCCAGCAGAAGGGACAGGGGGAACGAGCAGTACTTC; CDR3: CASRRDRGNEQYF
size: .; D: TRBD1; J: TRBJ1-1; V: TRBV19; DNA: TGTGCCAGTACCTCGGGACAGGGGTACACTGAAGCTTTCTTT; CDR3: CASTSGQGYTEAFF
size: .; D: TRBD1; J: TRBJ1-2; V: TRBV19; DNA: TGTGCCAGTAAGGACAGGGGGACCTATGGCTACACCTTC; CDR3: CASKDRGTYGYTF
size: .; D: .; J: TRBJ1-1; V: TRBV4-3; DNA: TGCGCCAGCAGCCACACGTCAGACGGGTCTGAAGCTTTCTTT; CDR3: CASSHTSDGSEAFF
size: .; D: .; J: TRBJ1-4; V: TRBV28; DNA: TGTGCCAGCAGTCAAAATGAAAAACTGTTTTTT; CDR3: CASSQNEKLFF
size: .; D: .; J: TRBJ1-1; V: TRBV11-2; DNA: TGTGCCAGCAGCTTAGATGCGACCGGAAGAGGAGCTTTCTTT; CDR3: CASSLDATGRGAFF
size: .; D: .; J: TRBJ2-7; V: TRBV2; DNA: TGTGCCACGAGGACAGGGAGGGACGAGCAGTACTTC; CDR3: CATRTGRDEQYF
size: .; D: .; J: TRBJ1-2; V: TRBV11-1; DNA: TGTGCCAGCAGCTTACGGTCAGACAGCTACACCTTC; CDR3: CASSLRSDSYTF
size: .; D: .; J: TRBJ1-5; V: TRBV6-2/TRBV6-3; DNA: TGTGCCAGCAGTTACGGCGGGAACTGGGCCCATCAGCCCCAGCATTTT; CDR3: CASSYGGNWAHQPQHF
size: .; D: .; J: TRBJ1-1; V: TRBV27; DNA: TGTGCCAGCACGGAGCACGGCGGAGAAAACACTGAAGCTTTCTTT; CDR3: CASTEHGGENTEAFF
size: .; D: TRBD1; J: TRBJ2-7; V: TRBV19; DNA: TGTGCCAGTAGGAACCGGGACAGGGGCTACGAGCAGTACTTC; CDR3: CASRNRDRGYEQYF
size: .; D: .; J: TRBJ1-2; V: TRBV7-2; DNA: TGTGCCAGCAGCTTAGTCACGGTGGGAGGGGCCTATGGCTACACCTTC; CDR3: CASSLVTVGGAYGYTF
size: .; D: .; J: TRBJ1-1; V: TRBV29-1; DNA: TGCAGCGTTGTAAGAGAGGGTCGGGGGAACACTGAAGCTTTCTTT; CDR3: CSVVREGRGNTEAFF
size: .; D: .; J: TRBJ2-2; V: TRBV3-1/TRBV3-2; DNA: TGTGCCAGCAGCCAATGGAGGGGTGGAACCGGGGAGCTGTTTTTT; CDR3: CASSQWRGGTGELFF
size: many; D: TRBD1; J: TRBJ1-6; V: TRBV6-2/TRBV6-3; DNA: TGTGCCAGCAGCTCTCGACAGGGACCCCTCCACTTT; CDR3: CASSSRQGPLHF
size: .; D: .; J: TRBJ1-3; V: TRBV7-6; DNA: TGTGCCAGCAGCCCGGACAGATATCGAAACACCATATATTTT; CDR3: CASSPDRYRNTIYF
size: .; D: TRBD2; J: TRBJ2-7; V: TRBV7-2; DNA: TGTGCCAGCTTCCGACTAGCGGCACCCTACGAGCAGTACTTC; CDR3: CASFRLAAPYEQYF
size: .; D: .; J: TRBJ1-2; V: TRBV30; DNA: TGTGCCTGGAGTGACAATCTAGGGGCACCCTATGGCTACACCTTC; CDR3: CAWSDNLGAPYGYTF
size: few; D: TRBD1; J: TRBJ1-5; V: TRBV5-8; DNA: TGTGCCAGCAGCCCCGTCCGGGGGACAGGGGCTCGCAATCAGCCCCAGCATTTT; CDR3: CASSPVRGTGARNQPQHF
size: .; D: .; J: TRBJ2-1; V: TRBV10-3; DNA: TGTGCCATCAGTATTAACGGTGTTGAGCAGTTCTTC; CDR3: CAISINGVEQFF
size: .; D: .; J: TRBJ1-1; V: TRBV6-5; DNA: TGTGCCAGCAGTTACCCTCAGGGGTCTGGGGACACTGAAGCTTTCTTT; CDR3: CASSYPQGSGDTEAFF
size: .; D: TRBD1; J: TRBJ1-1; V: TRBV6-1; DNA: TGTGCCAGCAGTGAATTCGGGACAGGGGTCGGGACTGAAGCTTTCTTT; CDR3: CASSEFGTGVGTEAFF
size: .; D: .; J: TRBJ1-5; V: TRBV7-8; DNA: TGTGCCAGCAGCTTACAACCCCGGGACAACAATCAGCCCCAGCATTTT; CDR3: CASSLQPRDNNQPQHF